There are a few counts of the clone carrying this T cell receptor (beta chain). Its antigen is undetermined. Second doses that came at about 4 or about 12 weeks were put together. These data come from a study of T cell responses to AZD1222 COVID-19 vaccine. Broader study findings: The reported proportion of spike-specific TCRs targeting unmutated variant regions was nearly half. Donors in the cohort were predominantly white British and more often female, and clonal diversity was possibly underestimated. An increase in Spike-specific TCR breadth and depth was observed after two AZD1222 doses.

Assay: immunoSEQ multiplex PCR; the TCRdb copy retains only in-frame clones and omits some. The table has fewer than 90,000 clones, about 88% seen once. The CDR3 totals 18 residues. The gene calls are TRBV21-1 and TRBJ1-5; the D segment call TRBD1 is taken from the table without a DNA check. TRBV21-1 is a pseudogene segment. The clonotype was recovered from an adult who received the AZD1222 COVID-19 vaccine. Material: peripheral blood, obtained 28 days after the second AZD1222 dose. The CDR3 DNA reads as TGTGCCAGCAGAAGGGACAGGGAATGGGTTTATCGCAATCAGCCCCAGCATTTT. It yields the protein CASRRDREWVYRNQPQHF.